These T cell receptor beta chains were read from a single sample in a study of blood T cells in healthy people across ages. TCRdb used MiXCR to reprocess the 5' RACE reads, holding one entry per CDR3 protein. The top ten hold about 8% of the sample, which has about 1,800,000 distinct CDR3 sequences, 28% seen once. The material sequenced was blood. Receptors originate from a woman between 25 and 40 years old in good health. CDR3s include the opening cysteine and the closing phenylalanine or tryptophan. A D gene is named only where the DNA matches it firmly. Clone size is not always given. Where it is, it says once, few, many or a class for expanded clones.

D	V	size	J	DNA	CDR3
TRBD2	TRBV7-9	few	TRBJ2-3	TGTGCCAGCAGCCCGGCGGGGGGCCCCTTCACAGATACGCAGTATTTT	CASSPAGGPFTDTQYF
TRBD1	TRBV7-9	few	TRBJ2-7	TGTGCCAGCAGCTCAGGGACAGGGGGAATGACGGACTACGGGCAGTACTTC	CASSSGTGGMTDYGQYF
TRBD2	TRBV5-6	few	TRBJ2-7	TGTGCCAGCAGCCAACCGGGACTAGCGGGACAGAACGAGCAGTACTTC	CASSQPGLAGQNEQYF
TRBD1	TRBV29-1	few	TRBJ1-1	TGCAGCGTTGAACGGCCGACAGGGGTTGAGACTGAAGCTTTCTTT	CSVERPTGVETEAFF
TRBD1	TRBV29-1	many	TRBJ2-5	TGCAGCGCCATGCCGGGACAGAGGGAGACCCAGTACTTC	CSAMPGQRETQYF
.	TRBV29-1	.	TRBJ2-7	TGCAGCGCAATAAAAGGACCGCTCTACGAGCAGTACTTC	CSAIKGPLYEQYF
.	TRBV24-1	few	TRBJ1-5	TGTGCCGCCCCACCTACCGTCGGGTCTAGCAATCAGCCCCAGCATTTT	CAAPPTVGSSNQPQHF
TRBD1	TRBV20-1	once	TRBJ2-7	TGCAGTGCTGCCGGGACAGGGTATTCCTACGAGCAGTACTTC	CSAAGTGYSYEQYF
.	TRBV2	.	TRBJ1-1	TGTGCCAGCAGTGAGGTCGGGGGGCGCGTTGTGAACACTGAAGCTTTCTTT	CASSEVGGRVVNTEAFF
TRBD1	TRBV28	.	TRBJ2-5	TGTGCCAGCAGCCGAGGACAGGAAAAGACCCAGTACTTC	CASSRGQEKTQYF
.	TRBV20-1	few	TRBJ2-5	TGCAGTTCCTCCCCCAGGGGGGGGGAGACCCAGTACTTC	CSSSPRGGETQYF
.	TRBV10-3	.	TRBJ1-1	TGTGCCATCAGGAACCGGTTGAACACTGAAGCTTTCTTT	CAIRNRLNTEAFF
TRBD1	TRBV9	few	TRBJ1-2	TGTGCCAGCAGCCCAGACAGGGTGGAGGGCTACACCTTC	CASSPDRVEGYTF
TRBD1	TRBV18	.	TRBJ1-5	TGTGCCAGCTCACCACTTCAAGGGACAGGGAGGCAGCCCCAGCATTTT	CASSPLQGTGRQPQHF
.	TRBV6-5	few	TRBJ1-1	TGTGCCAGCACCAAGCAGGGGAGCACTGAAGCTTTCTTT	CASTKQGSTEAFF
.	TRBV7-9	once	TRBJ2-1	TGTGCCAGCAGCTTATCGTTAGTAAAGATTAACTACAATGAGCAGTTCTTC	CASSLSLVKINYNEQFF
.	TRBV7-9	few	TRBJ2-7	TGTGCCAGCAGGGGACCCCCAAACGAGCAGTACTTC	CASRGPPNEQYF
.	TRBV15	few	TRBJ2-3	TGTGCCACCAGCAGAGTGAACGGGTTTCCAGATACGCAGTATTTT	CATSRVNGFPDTQYF
.	TRBV29-1	many	TRBJ1-2	TGCAGCGTGGGGACATCCACCGTCTATGGCTACACCTTC	CSVGTSTVYGYTF
TRBD2	TRBV5-1	.	TRBJ2-1	TGCGCCAGCAGCTTGGCCAGCGGACTAGCCTCCAATGAGCAGTTCTTC	CASSLASGLASNEQFF
.	TRBV21-1	.	TRBJ1-2	TGTGCCAGCAGCAAAGGAAGGTGCTATGGCTACACCTTC	CASSKGRCYGYTF
.	TRBV4-3	many	TRBJ2-7	TGCGCCAGCAGCCAAGGAACAGTCAGCTCCTACGAGCAGTACTTC	CASSQGTVSSYEQYF
.	TRBV24-1	few	TRBJ2-3	TGTGCCACCAGTGATTTGGTCGGTACAGATACGCAGTATTTT	CATSDLVGTDTQYF
.	TRBV11-2	.	TRBJ2-3	TGTGCCAGCGGTATGGGGACAGATACGCAGTATTTT	CASGMGTDTQYF
.	TRBV6-2/TRBV6-3	.	TRBJ2-1	TGTGCCAGCTACAGGGGTCCGGCTAGCGGAAGCTCCTACAATGAGCAGTTCTTC	CASYRGPASGSSYNEQFF
TRBD2	TRBV5-1	.	TRBJ2-1	TGCGCCAGCAGCTTGTGGGCTAGCGGGAGGGACAATGAGCAGTTCTTC	CASSLWASGRDNEQFF
.	TRBV4-1	.	TRBJ2-5	TGCGCCAGCAGCCAAACAGGGTTCGGGGAGACCCAGTACTTC	CASSQTGFGETQYF
.	TRBV6-6	.	TRBJ1-5	TGTGCCAGCAGTTACGAGAAGAATCAGTCCCAGCATTTT	CASSYEKNQSQHF
.	TRBV28	.	TRBJ2-4	TGTGCCAGCAGCTTGGGCACCGGGAAGTACTTC	CASSLGTGKYF
.	TRBV20-1	.	TRBJ1-5	TGCAGTGCTACTCAGGGAATCACTCAGTCCCAGCATTTT	CSATQGITQSQHF
TRBD1	TRBV11-2	few	TRBJ2-7	TGTGCCAGCAGCGATGTCGGGTGGACAGGGGATAACGAGCAGTACTTC	CASSDVGWTGDNEQYF
TRBD2	TRBV24-1	few	TRBJ2-5	TGTGCCACCAGTGATTGGATGTCTAGCGGGGTTCAAGAGACCCAGTACTTC	CATSDWMSSGVQETQYF
TRBD1	TRBV7-9	.	TRBJ2-7	TGTGCCAGCAGCTCCTCCTGGGGGGACAGGGCTTCCTACGAGCAGTACTTC	CASSSSWGDRASYEQYF
.	TRBV20-1	.	TRBJ2-2	TGCAGTGCTAGAGATGGGAAGCGGTCGTCGAACACCGGGGAGCTGTTTTTT	CSARDGKRSSNTGELFF
.	TRBV5-1	.	TRBJ1-2	TGCGCCAGCAGCTTGGCACAGGGAAACGGCTACACCTTC	CASSLAQGNGYTF
TRBD1	TRBV2	few	TRBJ2-3	TGTGCCGGCGACAGGGAAGGGACAGATACGCAGTATTTT	CAGDREGTDTQYF
.	TRBV29-1	many	TRBJ2-6	TGCAGCGTTGAAGGGAAGAGGGTTTCCGGGGCCAACGTCCTGACTTTC	CSVEGKRVSGANVLTF
TRBD1	TRBV25-1	many	TRBJ1-1	TGTGCCAGCAGTGAGGCCCAACTCAGGGGGCGGACTGAAGCTTTCTTT	CASSEAQLRGRTEAFF
TRBD1	TRBV7-9	.	TRBJ2-7	TGTGCCAGCAGCTCCACCTCGGGCAGGGGGAGTATATACGAGCAGTACTTC	CASSSTSGRGSIYEQYF
.	TRBV2	.	TRBJ2-7	TGTGCCAGCAGCGCGGGACGGAGCTCCTACGAGCAGTACTTC	CASSAGRSSYEQYF